The 27 T cell receptor beta chains below come from one sample, sequenced in a study of blood T cell repertoires in COVID-19. Produced via immunoSEQ multiplex PCR; TCRdb's table is partial and in-frame only. In the table there are approximately 68,000 clones, around 76% of which are singletons. The specimen was peripheral blood. All receptors derive from a human donor in a cohort sampled during active COVID-19.

J is TRBJ1-4 and V is TRBV12-3 or TRBV12-4; D is perhaps TRBD1 (5 bases). This CDR3 has 12 residues. V dropped 3 bases and J dropped 11 bases, with 10 bases sitting between them. The CDR3 bases are TGTGCCAGCAGTTTCGGGGGGGAGAAACTGTTTTTT. Residues: CASSFGGEKLFF.

The chain recombines TRBV2 with TRBJ2-3; TRBD2 is a possible D gene (5 bases). Germline CDR1 and CDR2: SNHLY and FYNNEI. This CDR3 has 14 amino acids. The ends were cut back, 2 bases at V and 0 bases at J, with 6 bases in the middle. CDR3 nucleotides: TGTGCCAGCAGTGAACCGGGGAGCACAGATACGCAGTATTTT. Its protein is CASSEPGSTDTQYF.

This clone occurred a few times. This rearrangement joins TRBV10-3 to TRBJ1-6; D might be TRBD1 (6 bases). This CDR3 has 14 amino acids. Deletions cut 10 bases from V and 10 bases from J, with 20 bases between. Germline V lookup: CDR1 ENHRY, CDR2 SYGVKD. This chain's CDR3 is CASAGVQGASPLHF. The CDR3 DNA reads as TGTGCCAGCGCGGGGGTACAGGGTGCCTCACCCCTCCACTTT.

This chain connects TRBV19 to TRBJ2-1, with 9 bases lining up with TRBD2. The CDR3 has 14 residues. CDR1 is LNHDA, CDR2 SQIVND, per germline (reference sequence). The V and J ends lost 7 bases and 5 bases, in that order; junction bases with no gene match: 6. The CDR3 DNA reads TGTGCCAGTACCAGACTAGCGGAAAACAATGAGCAGTTCTTC. It yields the protein CASTRLAENNEQFF.

The chain is built from TRBV4-1 and TRBJ1-1; perhaps TRBD1 as D (6 bases). CDR1 and CDR2 from the germline V gene are MGHRA and YSYEKL. V gave up 4 bases and J gave up 8 bases, with 26 bases separating them. The CDR3 has 17 residues. CDR3 residues: CASSLIGAQGPFSEAFF. The CDR3, as DNA: TGCGCCAGCAGCCTCATAGGGGCGCAGGGGCCCTTTTCGGAAGCTTTCTTT.

This CDR3 reads CASSEGLPLSGNTIYF. The CDR3 region has the DNA TGTGCCAGCAGTGAAGGTCTTCCTCTATCTGGAAACACCATATATTTT. The genes are TRBV2 and TRBJ1-3; D gene ambiguous. Germline V gene sequence: CDR1 SNHLY, CDR2 FYNNEI. The CDR3 sequence is 16 residues long. V was pared by 1 base and J by 1 base, with 11 bases between.

In this sample, this clone turned up once. This chain links TRBV5-1 with TRBJ1-3; no reliable D call. The CDR3 consists of 15 residues. Germline lookup yields CDR1 SGHRS and CDR2 YFSETQ. V lost 7 bases and J 0 bases, leaving 14 bases between the germline ends. The CDR3 DNA is TGCGCCAGCGAAGAGCGCCCGAGCTCTGGAAACACCATATATTTT. Translation: CASEERPSSGNTIYF. Using reference TRBV5-1 and TRBJ1-3 for the parts outside the CDR3, the full variable domain is KAGVTQTPRYLIKTRGQQVTLSCSPISGHRSVSWYQQTPGQGLQFLFEYFSETQRNKGNFPGRFSGRQFSNSRSEMNVSTLELGDSALYLCASEERPSSGNTIYFGEGSWLTVV.

The rearrangement uses TRBV15 and TRBJ1-2, with D uncertain. The CDR3 has 12 amino acids. V gave up 5 bases and J gave up 12 bases, with 16 bases separating them. Germline loops: CDR1 LNHNV, CDR2 YYDKDF (reference sequence). CDR3 in DNA: TGTGCCACCAGCGAGGGTCGGAGGATAGACACCTTC. Its protein is CATSEGRRIDTF.

The chain has TRBV7-9 and TRBJ2-7, with D unclear. Germline CDR1 and CDR2: SEHNR and FQNEAQ (reference sequence). The V end lost 5 bases, the J end lost 3 bases, and 5 bases lay between the germline ends. The CDR3 contains 11 residues. DNA of the CDR3: TGTGCCAGCAGCATCCACTACGAGCAGTACTTC. Its translation is CASSIHYEQYF.

Details on this clone: The sample contains more than one DNA sequence encoding this CDR3. This rearrangement joins TRBV7-9 to TRBJ1-4; D may be TRBD1 (6 bases). V lost 5 bases, J lost 4 bases, and 8 bases lay in between. The CDR3 runs to 13 residues. CDR1 is SEHNR, CDR2 FQNEAQ, per germline (reference sequence). The CDR3 region has the DNA TGTGCCAGCAGCAGGACAGTTAATGAAAAACTGTTTTTT. Encoded protein: CASSRTVNEKLFF.

This clone appeared a few times. The rearrangement uses TRBV18 and TRBJ1-1; D not resolved. Germline V gene sequence: CDR1 KGHSH, CDR2 LQKENI. The V and J ends lost 2 bases and 5 bases respectively, with 12 bases between them. This CDR3 is built from 14 residues. CDR3 in amino acids: CASSPGRTGTEAFF. The CDR3 DNA reads TGTGCCAGCTCACCAGGACGGACTGGGACTGAAGCTTTCTTT.

In DNA, the CDR3 is TGTGCCAGCAAAGGGGACACAATGCCCTACGAGCAGTACTTC. Residues: CASKGDTMPYEQYF. The genes are TRBV27 and TRBJ2-7; maybe TRBD1 (6 bases). The CDR3 is 14 residues long. The germline V and J ends were trimmed by 7 bases and 2 bases, with 15 bases remaining between them. Germline values: CDR1 MNHEY, CDR2 SMNVEV (reference sequence).

The V call is TRBV5-8, the J call TRBJ1-2, with a weak D call TRBD1 (5 bases). This CDR3 is built from 15 residues. CDR1 and CDR2 from the germline V gene are SGHTS and YDEGEE. V was trimmed by 4 bases and J by 4 bases, leaving 17 bases between them. CDR3 protein: CASSLGTPSIYGYTF. Here the CDR3 DNA reads TGTGCCAGCAGCCTAGGGACTCCGTCCATCTATGGCTACACCTTC.

This chain connects TRBV7-8 to TRBJ1-2; 9 nucleotides align to TRBD1. There are 16 residues in the CDR3. Germline lookup yields CDR1 SGHVS and CDR2 FQNEAQ. V lost 5 bases, J lost 4 bases, and 11 bases stayed unmatched. In DNA form, the CDR3 reads TGTGCCAGCAGCACCTCTACAGGGGGCGGCGGCTATGGCTACACCTTC. As protein: CASSTSTGGGGYGYTF.

CDR3 DNA: TGTGCCAGCAGCCAGCGGGGAACCCTATCCACAGATACGCAGTATTTT. Translating it yields CASSQRGTLSTDTQYF. This chain joins TRBV3-1 (or the pseudogene TRBV3-2) and TRBJ2-3, with a weak D call TRBD2 (6 bases). The CDR3 is made up of 16 amino acids. Per the germline V gene, CDR1 is LGHDT and CDR2 is YNNKEL (reference sequence). The V end lost 3 bases, the J end lost 2 bases, and 15 bases lay between the germline ends.

Of note for this clone: Because it lacks the conserved phenylalanine or tryptophan at the end, this CDR3 is likely a read error. The DNA is left out, because the CDR3 cannot be placed on it with certainty; the CDR3 is given as TCRdb lists it. The chain uses TRBV27 and TRBJ1-2. The CDR3 is made up of 11 amino acids, end residues included. Germline-derived CDR1 and CDR2 are MNHEY and SMNVEV (reference sequence). CDR3 amino acids: CASSARRAPWI.

The V call is TRBV4-1, the J call TRBJ2-3; D not resolved. The germline V gene encodes CDR1 MGHRA and CDR2 YSYEKL. This CDR3 comprises 15 residues. Trimming took off 1 base at V and 2 bases at J, with 10 bases between the two ends. The CDR3 nucleotides are TGCGCCAGCAGCCAAGGATGGGCCAACACAGATACGCAGTATTTT. Amino acid sequence: CASSQGWANTDTQYF.

The chain uses TRBV7-9 and TRBJ1-1; no firm D call. The CDR3 totals 13 residues. CDR1 and CDR2 from the germline V gene are SEHNR and FQNEAQ (reference sequence). V was clipped by 1 base and J by 5 bases, with 8 bases between them. CDR3 amino acids: CASSLGGKTEAFF. CDR3 DNA: TGTGCCAGCAGCTTAGGAGGGAAGACTGAAGCTTTCTTT.

Only one count was recorded for this clone. The rearrangement joins TRBV5-6 to TRBJ1-3; possibly TRBD1 for D (6 bases). The germline V gene encodes CDR1 SGHDT and CDR2 YYEEEE. Trimming removed 7 bases at V and 0 bases at J, with 20 bases between. The CDR3 totals 17 residues. The DNA of the CDR3 is TGTGCCAGCCGCGAGCTAAACTCAGGGGACTCTGGAAACACCATATATTTT. This sequence encodes CASRELNSGDSGNTIYF.

This clone was seen only once. J is TRBJ1-5 and V is TRBV19; 7 nucleotides align to TRBD1. Per the germline V gene, CDR1 is LNHDA and CDR2 is SQIVND (reference sequence). This CDR3 is 15 amino acids long. Germline trimming cut 7 bases from V and 1 base from J; bases unmatched to any gene: 7. This CDR3 reads CASTPTGYSNQPQHF. The CDR3 DNA sequence: TGTGCCAGTACCCCGACAGGGTACAGCAATCAGCCCCAGCATTTT.

The CDR3 nucleotides are TGTGCCAGCAGCCAGGGTAGCGGGGTTGGGGAGCAGTACTTC. It is translated as CASSQGSGVGEQYF. This rearrangement joins TRBV3-1 (or the pseudogene TRBV3-2) to TRBJ2-7, with 8 bases that match TRBD2. Looked up from germline, CDR1 is LGHDT and CDR2 is YNNKEL (reference sequence). The J segment lost 7 bases and the V segment lost 3 bases, leaving 8 bases of the junction unmatched. This CDR3 comprises 14 residues.

V and J are TRBV2 and TRBJ2-7, with D perhaps matching TRBD1 (5 bases). From germline, CDR1 is SNHLY and CDR2 FYNNEI. The CDR3 runs to 15 residues. The V end was cut by 0 bases, the J end by 5 bases, with 14 bases between. For the CDR3, the DNA is TGTGCCAGCAGTGAAGCAAGGTCCAGGGTAGACGAGCAGTACTTC. Protein: CASSEARSRVDEQYF.

This clone showed up just once. The chain is built from TRBV3-1 (or the pseudogene TRBV3-2) and TRBJ2-7; no clear D. The ends were cut back, 2 bases at V and 3 bases at J, with 11 bases in the middle. This CDR3 spans 14 amino acids. Germline CDR1 reads LGHDT; CDR2 reads YNNKEL (reference sequence). CDR3 DNA: TGTGCCAGCAGCCAAACAGCATTATTCTACGAGCAGTACTTC. Its translation: CASSQTALFYEQYF.

This clone was counted a few times. V gene TRBV7-9 combines with J gene TRBJ2-7, with TRBD1 matching 9 bases. Germline-derived CDR1 and CDR2 are SEHNR and FQNEAQ (reference sequence). This CDR3 spans 14 amino acids. V shed 6 bases, J shed 2 bases, and the junction held 5 bases outside the gene matches. CDR3 sequence: CASSSGTGTYEQYF. CDR3 sequence (DNA): TGTGCCAGCAGTTCCGGGACAGGGACCTACGAGCAGTACTTC.

The chain employs TRBV10-2 and TRBJ1-5, with D unresolved. V was cut by 5 bases and J by 15 bases, with 17 bases left in between. The length of the CDR3 is 12 residues. Germline CDR1 and CDR2: WSHSY and SAAADI. The DNA of the CDR3 is TGCGCCAGCAGTCAGGATGGTACGACGGCGCATTTT. Translating gives CASSQDGTTAHF.

The chain uses TRBV5-1 and TRBJ1-2, with TRBD1 matching over 9 bases. The CDR3 spans 13 residues. Germline V gives CDR1 SGHRS, CDR2 YFSETQ. Germline trimming cut 3 bases from V and 8 bases from J; bases unmatched to any gene: 5. CDR3 nucleotide sequence: TGCGCCAGCAGCTCGGGGGACAGGGCAGGCTACACCTTC. Translating it yields CASSSGDRAGYTF.

This chain uses TRBV12-5 with TRBJ1-3; unclear D gene. V was cut by 5 bases and J by 0 bases, with 11 bases left in between. CDR1 and CDR2 (germline): LGHNT, FRNRAP. The CDR3 runs to 15 residues. The CDR3 sequence is CASGPPAASGNTIYF. The DNA of the CDR3 is TGTGCTAGTGGTCCCCCTGCGGCCTCTGGAAACACCATATATTTT. The variable domain in full, with the rest retrieved from reference TRBV12-5 and TRBJ1-3, is DARVTQTPRHKVTEMGQEVTMRCQPILGHNTVFWYRQTMMQGLELLAYFRNRAPLDDSGMPKDRFSAEMPDATLATLKIQPSEPRDSAVYFCASGPPAASGNTIYFGEGSWLTVV.